One sample yielded the 26 T cell receptor beta chains listed below, sequenced in a study of blood T cells in healthy people across ages. Through a sample-barcoded 5' primer and a J-beta primer mix, a second PCR was run for roughly 6 to 11 cycles. TCRdb ran MiXCR on the 5' RACE reads and lists one entry per CDR3 protein. This sample carries 550,000 to 800,000 distinct CDR3 sequences, around 20% of them seen once, and the ten largest clones take roughly 3.6%. Sequenced: blood. All receptors come from a man between 65 and 79 years old in good health.

The gene calls are TRBV21-1 and TRBJ1-1. TRBV21-1 is listed as a pseudogene. This CDR3 has 17 amino acids. The CDR3 here is CASSKVRVRIANTEAFF. The CDR3 DNA follows: TGTGCCAGCAGCAAAGTACGTGTACGGATAGCGAACACTGAAGCTTTCTTT.

The chain joins TRBV7-9 to TRBJ2-3; 9 nucleotides align to TRBD1. The junction had 5 bases not matched to a gene; V was cut back by 4 bases and J by 3 bases. The CDR3 is made up of 15 amino acids. CDR1 is SEHNR and CDR2 is FQNEAQ in the germline V gene (reference sequence). For the CDR3, the DNA is TGTGCCAGCAGCTCGGGACAGGGAGAGACAGATACGCAGTATTTT. It is translated as CASSSGQGETDTQYF. The variable domain in full, completed from reference TRBV7-9 and TRBJ2-3, reads DTGVSQNPRHKITKRGQNVTFRCDPISEHNRLYWYRQTLGQGPEFLTYFQNEAQLEKSRLLSDRFSAERPKGSFSTLEIQRTEQGDSAMYLCASSSGQGETDTQYFGPGTRLTVL.

The chain uses TRBV7-9 and TRBJ2-2; 9 bases match TRBD1. From germline, CDR1 is SEHNR and CDR2 FQNEAQ (reference sequence). There are 16 residues in the CDR3. The V and J ends lost 5 bases and 2 bases, in that order; junction bases with no gene match: 6. The CDR3 reads CASSPRDRANTGELFF. In DNA, the CDR3 is TGTGCCAGCAGCCCTCGGGACAGGGCAAACACCGGGGAGCTGTTTTTT.

The V gene is TRBV21-1, the J gene TRBJ1-2; TRBD1, the D gene given by the table, was not confirmed from the DNA. TRBV21-1 is labeled a pseudogene. The CDR3 has 11 residues. CDR3 nucleotides: TGTGCCAGCACCGCGGGGGACGGCTACACCTTC. This codes for CASTAGDGYTF.

The sample holds many counts of this clonotype. The V call is TRBV12-3 or TRBV12-4, the J call TRBJ2-7; tentatively, D is TRBD1 or TRBD2 (5 bases each). The CDR3 is 12 residues long. Trimming took off 5 bases at V and 6 bases at J, with 11 bases between the two ends. For the CDR3, the DNA is TGTGCCAGCAGTCGGGGCTCTGGCGAGCAGTACTTC. It translates to CASSRGSGEQYF.

The genes are TRBV4-2 and TRBJ2-5; D ambiguous. The germline V gene encodes CDR1 LGHNA and CDR2 YNFKEQ. The germline V and J ends were trimmed by 2 bases and 5 bases, with 9 bases remaining between them. The CDR3 spans 13 residues. The CDR3 sequence is CASSQSLRETQYF. CDR3 nucleotide sequence: TGTGCCAGCAGCCAATCGTTGCGGGAGACCCAGTACTTC.

The chain joins TRBV6-2 or TRBV6-3 to TRBJ2-5, with 9 bases aligning to TRBD2. Near its end, the DNA agrees better with TRBJ2-1, so the J call may be wrong. The CDR3 is made up of 14 amino acids. CDR1 and CDR2 (germline): MNHEY, SVGEGT. The CDR3 DNA reads as TGTGCCAGCACCGGACTAGCGTCGGGCTATGAGCAGTTCTTC. This translates into CASTGLASGYEQFF.

This clonotype occurred once. The V and J genes are TRBV20-1 and TRBJ2-5; D ambiguous. The J call may be incorrect, as the DNA end agrees better with TRBJ2-1. Germline V gene lookup returns CDR1 DFQATT and CDR2 SNEGSKA (reference sequence). The CDR3 has 14 residues. The chain's CDR3 is CSAPPLLGRNEQFF. CDR3 sequence (DNA): TGCAGTGCCCCTCCCCTACTGGGTCGAAATGAGCAGTTCTTC.

About this clonotype itself: This clone may be a read error of a much larger clone one base away. This chain links TRBV4-3 with TRBJ2-5; D is ambiguous. CDR1 is LGHNA and CDR2 is YSLEER in the germline V gene. The CDR3 is 13 residues long. The CDR3 sequence: CAGSQVGQETQYF. DNA for the CDR3: TGCGCCGGCAGCCAAGTCGGACAAGAGACCCAGTACTTC.

This clonotype was observed a handful of times. A much larger clone lies one base from this, so it may be a read error. The chain employs TRBV4-3 and TRBJ2-1; no firm D call. The V gene's germline CDR1 is LGHNA and CDR2 YSLEER. The CDR3 runs 15 residues. The ends were cut back, 1 base at V and 4 bases at J, with 11 bases in the middle. Written as DNA, the CDR3 is TGCGCCAGCAGCCAAGGTAACGGCCGATACAATGAGCAGTTCTTC. Its translation is CASSQGNGRYNEQFF.

The V gene is TRBV7-2, the J gene TRBJ2-3, with 8 bases aligning to TRBD2. The length of the CDR3 is 15 residues. CDR1 is SGHTA and CDR2 is FQGNSA in the germline V gene. Trimming removed 4 bases from V and 8 bases from J; junction bases left unmatched: 11. The CDR3 nucleotides are TGTGCCAGCAGCTCCCAGAACCAGCGGGAGATTACGCAGTATTTT. This translates into CASSSQNQREITQYF.

This clonotype was seen a handful of times. The chain links TRBV20-1 to TRBJ2-5; D possibly matches TRBD1 or TRBD2 (6 bases each). The last part of the DNA fits TRBJ2-7 better; the J call may be wrong. In germline, CDR1 is DFQATT, CDR2 SNEGSKA (reference sequence). This CDR3 comprises 14 residues. CDR3 sequence (DNA): TGCAGTGCTAGACTCAGGGGTCGGGAGTACGAGCAGTACTTC. Encoded protein: CSARLRGREYEQYF.

The rearrangement links TRBV9 to TRBJ2-1; D is unresolved. The CDR3 runs to 15 residues. V was shortened by 4 bases and J by 0 bases, with 11 bases between the two germline ends. Per the germline V gene, CDR1 is SGDLS and CDR2 is YYNGEE. The CDR3 bases are TGTGCCAGCAGCCCTCTAGGCCGCTCCTACAATGAGCAGTTCTTC. The encoded protein is CASSPLGRSYNEQFF.

This clonotype has only a few counts. This rearrangement joins TRBV20-1 to TRBJ2-1; 15 bases align to TRBD2. Germline-derived CDR1 and CDR2 are DFQATT and SNEGSKA (reference sequence). J gave up 7 bases and V 6 bases, and 4 bases lay outside the gene matches. The CDR3 is 14 residues long. The chain's CDR3 is CSAEGLAGGNEQFF. Here the CDR3 DNA reads TGCAGTGCCGAAGGACTAGCGGGAGGGAATGAGCAGTTCTTC.

This clonotype was seen only a few times. V gene TRBV27 combines with J gene TRBJ1-2, with D perhaps matching TRBD1 (6 bases). This CDR3 contains 16 residues. V dropped 6 bases and J dropped 0 bases, with 17 bases sitting between them. The V gene's germline CDR1 is MNHEY and CDR2 SMNVEV (reference sequence). In DNA form, the CDR3 reads TGTGCCAGCAGACGCAGCTCAGGGGCCACTAACTATGGCTACACCTTC. It translates to CASRRSSGATNYGYTF.

In the case of this clonotype: One end of the junction varies from germline; a read error may be responsible. This chain uses TRBV7-3 with TRBJ2-3; 8 bases align to TRBD2. Germline V gene sequence: CDR1 SGHTA, CDR2 FQGTGA. This CDR3 contains 14 residues. The CDR3 sequence is CASSVTSGPDTQYF. The CDR3 DNA sequence: TGTGCCAGCAGCGTAACTAGCGGACCAGATACGCAGTATTTT.

This chain links TRBV6-1 with TRBJ2-1; unclear D gene. V was shortened by 4 bases and J by 8 bases, with 12 bases between the two germline ends. This CDR3 has 13 amino acids. Per the germline V gene, CDR1 is MNHNS and CDR2 is SASEGT. CDR3 bases: TGTGCCAGCAGTGTGAGTGGTCTCGATGAGCAGTTCTTC. This sequence encodes CASSVSGLDEQFF.

This clonotype was counted only a few times. The J gene is TRBJ2-5, the V gene TRBV5-1; tentatively, D is TRBD2 (5 bases). The germline V gene has CDR1 SGHRS and CDR2 YFSETQ. V gave up 0 bases and J gave up 3 bases, with 15 bases separating them. The CDR3 is 16 residues long. The CDR3 protein is CASSLAETKREETQYF. DNA for the CDR3: TGCGCCAGCAGCTTGGCCGAAACAAAGAGGGAAGAGACCCAGTACTTC.

This clonotype was counted ten times or more. The chain couples TRBV11-1 to TRBJ2-2; 14 bases are shared with TRBD2. With V trimmed by 5 bases and J by 5 bases, 4 bases remained unmatched. CDR3 length: 16 amino acids. Germline V gives CDR1 SGHAT, CDR2 FQDESV (reference sequence). CDR3 region: CASSPRLAGGTGELFF. CDR3 nucleotides: TGTGCCAGCAGCCCCCGACTAGCGGGAGGGACCGGGGAGCTGTTTTTT.

The chain couples TRBV6-1 to TRBJ2-3; 7 bases are shared with TRBD2. The junction had 8 bases not matched to a gene; V was cut back by 5 bases and J by 0 bases. The CDR3 has 16 residues. Germline assignment: CDR1 MNHNS and CDR2 SASEGT. CDR3 sequence reads: CASSPGRGTSTDTQYF. The DNA for the CDR3 is TGTGCCAGCAGTCCCGGGCGGGGGACTAGCACAGATACGCAGTATTTT.

This clonotype has just a few counts. The chain employs TRBV4-1 and TRBJ2-1, with 8 bases identical to TRBD2. Trimming at V came to 0 bases and at J to 7 bases, leaving 8 bases not matched to a gene. Germline CDR1 reads MGHRA; CDR2 reads YSYEKL. CDR3 length equals 16 residues. The CDR3 reads CASSQDQAGVLNEQFF. Written as DNA, the CDR3 is TGCGCCAGCAGCCAAGATCAAGCGGGAGTTCTGAATGAGCAGTTCTTC.

This clonotype occurred a few times. This chain connects TRBV7-2 to TRBJ2-5, with 7 bases that match TRBD1. The last part of the DNA fits TRBJ2-7 better; the J call may be wrong. Germline loops: CDR1 SGHTA, CDR2 FQGNSA. CDR3 length: 16 residues. In DNA form, the CDR3 reads TGTGCCAGCAGCTTGAACAGGGGAGTCATCCCCTACGAGCAGTACTTC. Translated, it gives CASSLNRGVIPYEQYF.

This clonotype was recorded a few times. This rearrangement joins TRBV7-2 to TRBJ2-5; TRBD1 matches at 9 bases. V lost 3 bases and J lost 4; bases outside the gene matches: 9. Germline CDR1 reads SGHTA; CDR2 reads FQGNSA. The CDR3 runs 16 residues. The CDR3 loop reads CASSFLTGGVGETQYF. The DNA for the CDR3 is TGTGCCAGCAGCTTCCTGACAGGGGGGGTGGGAGAGACCCAGTACTTC. The full variable domain, its missing parts supplied by reference TRBV7-2 and TRBJ2-5, is GAGVSQSPSNKVTEKGKDVELRCDPISGHTALYWYRQSLGQGLEFLIYFQGNSAPDKSGLPSDRFSAERTGGSVSTLTIQRTQQEDSAVYLCASSFLTGGVGETQYFGPGTRLLVL.

This chain's CDR3 is CASSSTGDNYEQYF. CDR3 DNA sequence: TGCGCCAGCAGCTCGACAGGGGACAACTACGAGCAGTACTTC. The J gene is TRBJ2-5, the V gene TRBV5-1; TRBD1 matches 8 bases. The J call may be faulty, since TRBJ2-7 better matches the DNA end. Germline V gene lookup returns CDR1 SGHRS and CDR2 YFSETQ. This CDR3 spans 14 amino acids.

This chain links TRBV19 with TRBJ2-5; D possibly corresponds to TRBD1 (6 bases). The J call may be incorrect, as the DNA end agrees better with TRBJ2-7. From germline, CDR1 is LNHDA and CDR2 SQIVND (reference sequence). CDR3 length: 15 amino acids. CDR3 residues: CASSIANREPYEQYF. As DNA, the CDR3 is TGTGCCAGTAGTATAGCCAACAGGGAGCCCTACGAGCAGTACTTC.

V gene TRBV20-1 combines with J gene TRBJ2-5; the D gene could be TRBD1 or TRBD2 (7 bases each). The CDR3 extends over 14 amino acids. Trimming stripped 3 bases from V and 5 bases from J, with 16 bases between. Looked up from germline, CDR1 is DFQATT and CDR2 is SNEGSKA (reference sequence). The CDR3 bases are TGCAGTGCTAGTCCTAGGGGGCGGGGGGAGACCCAGTACTTC. This codes for CSASPRGRGETQYF.